This T cell receptor beta chain was observed in a study of blood T cells in healthy people across ages. Points from the study as a whole: Nothing was known about donor CMV status, and this possibly confounded expanded clonotype changes. More naive CD4+ cells and higher diversity were found in long-lived than in aged donors.

A second PCR, run for roughly 7 to 12 cycles, used a sample-barcoded 5' primer plus a J-beta primer mix. TCRdb used MiXCR to reprocess the 5' RACE reads, holding one entry per CDR3 protein. Of 1.5 million to 2 million distinct CDR3 sequences listed, 30% to 40% are singletons. Collection of 9 to 10 milliliters of peripheral blood was performed for each donor. RNA extraction gave at least 5 micrograms of total RNA per sample. This clonotype has a handful of counts. Its antigen is undetermined. The CDR3 has 14 amino acids. V shed 1 base and J shed 4 bases, with 10 bases lying between them. Germline CDR1 MGHRA, CDR2 YSYEKL.

The rearrangement joins TRBV4-1 to TRBJ1-2; D unresolved. This clonotype was sampled from a human donor in good health. Sample: blood. The CDR3 DNA reads TGCGCCAGCAGCCAAGTTGGGAAGACCTATGGCTACACCTTC. Translated, it gives CASSQVGKTYGYTF.